One and the same sample provided the 17 T cell receptor beta chains below, sequenced in a study of T cells in Graves' hyperthyroidism and ophthalmopathy. TCR beta CDR3 regions were amplified from RNA. RT-PCR in the first round (using the HTBI primer set) targeted the TCR CDR3. TCRdb used MiXCR to reprocess the multiplex PCR reads, holding one entry per CDR3 protein. The sample gives roughly 400,000 distinct CDR3 sequences, 11% to 15% of which show up once; approximately 27% is in the top ten. The sequencing sample was made of blood. The receptors here all came from a man aged 45-65 years with Graves' ophthalmopathy.

This clonotype was picked up many times. The J gene is TRBJ2-5, the V gene TRBV18; 7 nucleotides agree with TRBD2. V lost 1 base to trimming and J lost 5 bases; unmatched junction nucleotides: 7. The CDR3 spans 15 residues. Germline CDR1 reads KGHSH; CDR2 reads LQKENI. The CDR3 reads CASSPLAGVDETQYF. The DNA for the CDR3 is TGTGCCAGCTCACCACTTGCGGGAGTTGATGAGACCCAGTACTTC.

This clonotype was observed at least ten times. The chain employs TRBV18 and TRBJ2-3; D is perhaps TRBD2 (6 bases). V was cut by 4 bases and J by 2 bases, with 13 bases left in between. The CDR3 length is 15 residues. Looked up from germline, CDR1 is KGHSH and CDR2 is LQKENI. The CDR3 loop is CASSQGGKFTDTQYF. The CDR3 nucleotides read TGTGCCAGCTCACAGGGAGGAAAATTCACAGATACGCAGTATTTT.

This clonotype has ten or more counts. This chain connects TRBV5-6 to TRBJ2-7, with a tentative D call TRBD1 (6 bases). V was trimmed by 3 bases and J by 6 bases, leaving 22 bases between them. The germline gives CDR1 SGHDT, CDR2 YYEEEE. CDR3 length: 16 residues. The CDR3 here is CASSWGQGKYFFEQYF. CDR3 bases: TGTGCCAGCAGCTGGGGGCAGGGGAAATACTTCTTCGAGCAGTACTTC.

This clonotype appeared many times. The chain carries TRBV20-1 and TRBJ2-3; a possible D gene is TRBD2 (6 bases). The V gene's germline CDR1 is DFQATT and CDR2 SNEGSKA (reference sequence). The CDR3 has 16 residues. The V gene lost 5 bases and the J gene lost 2 bases, with 20 bases spanning the gap. CDR3 DNA sequence: TGCAGTGCTCCGCCCCGACTAGTGCTAAACACAGATACGCAGTATTTT. It yields the protein CSAPPRLVLNTDTQYF.

This clonotype occurred many times. The genes are TRBV3-1 and TRBJ2-3, with TRBD2 matching over 8 bases. V gave up 4 bases and J gave up 2 bases; unmatched junction bases: 2. CDR1 and CDR2 (germline): LGHDT, YNNKEL (reference sequence). The CDR3 contains 14 residues. This CDR3 is CASSRAGATDTQYF. CDR3 coding DNA: TGTGCCAGCAGCCGAGCGGGAGCCACAGATACGCAGTATTTT.

This clonotype was counted only a few times. The chain combines TRBV7-6 with TRBJ2-7, with 10 bases that match TRBD1. V lost 5 bases and J lost 3; bases outside the gene matches: 10. The V gene's germline CDR1 is SGHVS and CDR2 FNYEAQ. The CDR3 runs 16 residues. Written as DNA, the CDR3 is TGTGCCAGCAGCCTTCAAGGGGGACAGGGGATCTACGAGCAGTACTTC. It translates to CASSLQGGQGIYEQYF.

At least ten counts were recorded for this clonotype. The chain is built from TRBV20-1 and TRBJ2-3; 7 nucleotides align to TRBD1. The germline V gene has CDR1 DFQATT and CDR2 SNEGSKA (reference sequence). The CDR3 is 14 amino acids. The V gene end was trimmed by 5 bases and the J gene end by 2 bases; junction bases not matched to a gene: 7. CDR3 region: CSAGDSSYTDTQYF. In DNA, the CDR3 is TGCAGTGCTGGGGACAGTTCTTACACAGATACGCAGTATTTT.

This clonotype was observed many times. The CDR3 protein is CASSRTAFTDNEQFF. As DNA, the CDR3 is TGTGCCAGCAGCCGCACAGCTTTTACCGACAATGAGCAGTTCTTC. This sequence joins TRBV5-4 and TRBJ2-1; no reliable D call. With 4 bases removed from V and 5 bases from J, the gap between germline ends came to 16 bases. Germline-derived CDR1 and CDR2 are SGHNT and YYREEE (reference sequence). The CDR3 consists of 15 residues.

In its sample, this clonotype was seen a few times. The chain combines TRBV24-1 with TRBJ2-7; 11 nucleotides match TRBD2. The CDR3 is 21 amino acids. Germline V gene sequence: CDR1 KGHDR, CDR2 SFDVKD. Trimming cost V 3 bases and J 2 bases; bases outside gene matches: 20. The CDR3 here is CATSDGLAGGPTGTGTYEQYF. The CDR3 coding sequence is TGTGCCACCAGTGATGGGTTAGCGGGAGGGCCTACCGGGACTGGGACCTACGAGCAGTACTTC.

This clonotype occurred many times. The chain carries TRBV29-1 and TRBJ2-1; 10 bases are shared with TRBD2. The trim removed 6 bases at V and 6 bases at J, leaving 5 bases unmatched. CDR1 is SQVTM, CDR2 ANQGSEA, per germline. This CDR3 region has 13 residues. CDR3 residues: CSVTGTSVNEQFF. The CDR3 coding sequence is TGCAGCGTCACCGGGACTAGCGTCAATGAGCAGTTCTTC.

There are many counts of this clonotype. The chain combines TRBV18 with TRBJ2-3; D is unclear. The CDR3 is 11 amino acids. With 6 bases removed from V and 5 bases from J, the gap between germline ends came to 6 bases. Germline CDR1 is KGHSH and CDR2 is LQKENI. The CDR3 reads CASSERDTQYF. Written as DNA, the CDR3 is TGTGCCAGCTCCGAACGAGATACGCAGTATTTT. The complete variable domain, with remaining parts taken from reference TRBV18 and TRBJ2-3, reads NAGVMQNPRHLVRRRGQEARLRCSPMKGHSHVYWYRQLPEEGLKFMVYLQKENIIDESGMPKERFSAEFPKEGPSILRIQQVVRGDSAAYFCASSERDTQYFGPGTRLTVL.

This chain links TRBV19 with TRBJ2-2, with a possible D match to TRBD1 (5 bases). Trimming shortened V by 7 bases and J by 6 bases, and 12 bases separated the two germline ends. The CDR3 sequence is 13 residues long. CDR1 LNHDA and CDR2 SQIVND come from the germline V gene (reference sequence). The CDR3: CASMSGPAGELFF. The CDR3 DNA is TGTGCCAGTATGTCAGGGCCCGCCGGGGAGCTGTTTTTT.

This clonotype was counted at least ten times. The chain couples TRBV30 to TRBJ1-4; TRBD1 agrees at 9 bases. J lost 12 bases, V lost 6 bases, and 11 bases had no gene match. Germline lookup yields CDR1 GTSNPN and CDR2 SVGIG (reference sequence). The CDR3 length is 13 residues. CDR3 protein: CACPGTGMAELFF. DNA for the CDR3: TGTGCCTGTCCCGGGACAGGGATGGCGGAACTGTTTTTT.

In this sample, this clonotype turned up many times. V and J are TRBV11-2 and TRBJ2-3; D is perhaps TRBD1 (7 bases). Trimming removed 5 bases from V and 3 bases from J, with 12 bases in between. The CDR3 is made up of 14 amino acids. CDR1 is SGHAT and CDR2 is FQNNGV in the germline V gene. For the CDR3, the DNA is TGTGCCAGCAGCCGCGGGACAGAGACAGATACGCAGTATTTT. Its protein is CASSRGTETDTQYF.

There are a few counts of this clonotype. The CDR3 DNA follows: TGTGCCAGCAGCCAATGGCGGGGACCCTACGAGCAGTACTTC. Residues: CASSQWRGPYEQYF. The genes are TRBV3-1 and TRBJ2-7; the D gene is possibly TRBD2 (6 bases). Germline assignment: CDR1 LGHDT and CDR2 YNNKEL (reference sequence). V was cut by 2 bases and J by 2 bases, with 10 bases left in between. The CDR3 extends over 14 amino acids.

In its sample, this clonotype was seen a few times. The V and J genes are TRBV20-1 and TRBJ2-5, with 7 positions matching TRBD2. The CDR3 length is 12 residues. Per the germline V gene, CDR1 is DFQATT and CDR2 is SNEGSKA (reference sequence). In DNA form, the CDR3 reads TGCAACGTTAAAGGGGAGGGAGAGACCCAGTACTTC. Protein: CNVKGEGETQYF.

In its sample, this clonotype was seen many times. The rearrangement joins TRBV12-3 or TRBV12-4 to TRBJ1-1, with D hard to call. The CDR3 consists of 15 residues. The ends were cut back, 1 base at V and 1 base at J, with 10 bases in the middle. CDR3 residues: CASSLGVGGNTEAFF. The CDR3 DNA reads as TGTGCCAGCAGTTTAGGGGTTGGTGGGAACACTGAAGCTTTCTTT.